This TCR beta chain was documented in a study of blood T cell repertoires in COVID-19. In the study overall: Collection of acute and convalescent COVID-19 samples took place in the United States, Italy and Spain. Sample material is recorded as cDNA or gDNA derived from T cells, B-cell-depleted T cells, or PBMCs.

V shed 6 bases and J shed 2 bases, with 11 bases lying between them. The CDR3 length is 13 residues. From germline, CDR1 is SNHLY and CDR2 FYNNEI. Original handling: Reference gene primer amplification gave estimated nucleated cell counts. Data came from immunoSEQ multiplex PCR; TCRdb stores just in-frame clones and leaves some out. For V, J and clone size, that table is used; D and trimming come from the DNA. This sample yields under 400,000 clones, of which approximately 90% are seen a single time; approximately 4.1% belongs to the top ten. This clone was detected a few times. While infection was still active, Seattle patients were enrolled and then followed longitudinally.

Sequencing was done on a sample of peripheral blood. This chain joins TRBV2 and TRBJ2-7; D is undetermined. This receptor was identified in a woman aged 60 to 75 with COVID-19, enrolled during active disease. The CDR3 DNA is TGTGCCAGCAGGGCACAAGTTACCTACGAGCAGTACTTC. This translates into CASRAQVTYEQYF.